Sequencing of this T cell receptor (beta chain) was carried out in a study of cytomegalovirus exposure and HLA in healthy donors. Across the whole study: About 83 million unique TCRs from HLA-typed donors made up an early data release.

Germline CDR1 and CDR2: LGHNA and YSLEER. Unmatched junction bases numbered 4, after V lost 0 bases and J lost 5 bases. The CDR3 has 14 residues. General study results and limits: Because they were indistinguishable, some V segments, including TRBV6-2 and TRBV6-3, were excluded.

The PCR made use of 60 Vbeta and 13 Jbeta primers. The assay was immunoSEQ multiplex PCR, and TCRdb's table has in-frame clones only and misses some. Of under 95,000 clones in the sample, 60% to 80% were seen once. As concerns this clone: As yet, its antigen is unknown.

This receptor was taken from a boy aged 10-17 years in good health and CMV-seronegative. V and J are TRBV4-3 and TRBJ2-7; TRBD1 agrees at 7 bases. The sample comprised PBMCs. The DNA for the CDR3 is TGCGCCAGCAGCCAAGAGACAGGGTACGACGAGCAGTACTTC. Translation gives CASSQETGYDEQYF.